This T cell receptor beta chain was identified during a study of blood T cell repertoires in COVID-19. Study information: Acute-phase and convalescent COVID-19 samples originated in the United States, Italy and Spain.

CDR1 and CDR2 from the germline V gene are SGHRS and YFSETQ. The CDR3 extends over 15 amino acids. J lost 8 bases, V lost 8 bases, and 13 bases had no gene match. The table came from immunoSEQ multiplex PCR; TCRdb's copy has only in-frame clones and leaves some out. The sample contains 250,000 to 350,000 clones, around nine tenths of which appear only once. V usage is TRBV5-1 and J usage is TRBJ1-4, with TRBD1 matching 9 bases. What was sequenced was peripheral blood. The TCR originated in a young man with acute or convalescent COVID-19. Written as DNA, the CDR3 is TGCGCCAGATTGGGACAGGGAAGTATTTGGGAAAAACTGTTTTTT. Its protein is CARLGQGSIWEKLFF.